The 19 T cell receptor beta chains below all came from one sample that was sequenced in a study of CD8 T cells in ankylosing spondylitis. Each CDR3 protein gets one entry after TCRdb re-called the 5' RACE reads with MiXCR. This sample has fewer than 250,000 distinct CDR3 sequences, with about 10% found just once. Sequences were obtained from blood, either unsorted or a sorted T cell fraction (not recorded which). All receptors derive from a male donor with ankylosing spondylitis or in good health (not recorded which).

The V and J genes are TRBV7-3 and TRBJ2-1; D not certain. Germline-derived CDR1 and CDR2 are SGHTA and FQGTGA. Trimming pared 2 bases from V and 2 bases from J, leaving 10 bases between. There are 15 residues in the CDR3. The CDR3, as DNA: TGTGCCAGCAGCTTAGTGGGGAATACCTACAATGAGCAGTTCTTC. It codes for CASSLVGNTYNEQFF.

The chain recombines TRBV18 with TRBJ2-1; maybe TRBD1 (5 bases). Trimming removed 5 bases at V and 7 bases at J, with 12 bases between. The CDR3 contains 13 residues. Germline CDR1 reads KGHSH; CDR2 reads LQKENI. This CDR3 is CASSTTTVNEQFF. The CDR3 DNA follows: TGTGCCAGCTCAACGACGACAGTGAATGAGCAGTTCTTC.

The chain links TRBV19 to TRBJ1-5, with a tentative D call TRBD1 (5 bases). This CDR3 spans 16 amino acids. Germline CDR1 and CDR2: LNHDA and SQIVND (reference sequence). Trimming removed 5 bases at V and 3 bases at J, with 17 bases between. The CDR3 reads CASSPEAGRTNQPQHF. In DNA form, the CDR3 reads TGTGCCAGTAGTCCCGAGGCAGGGCGGACCAATCAGCCCCAGCATTTT.

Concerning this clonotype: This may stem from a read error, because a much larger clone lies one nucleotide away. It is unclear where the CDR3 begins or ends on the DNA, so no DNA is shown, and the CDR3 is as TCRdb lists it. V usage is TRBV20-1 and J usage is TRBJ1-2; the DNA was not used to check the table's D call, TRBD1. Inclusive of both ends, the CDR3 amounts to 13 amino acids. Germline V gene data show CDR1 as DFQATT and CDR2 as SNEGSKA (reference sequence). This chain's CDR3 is CSARVSTNYGCTF.

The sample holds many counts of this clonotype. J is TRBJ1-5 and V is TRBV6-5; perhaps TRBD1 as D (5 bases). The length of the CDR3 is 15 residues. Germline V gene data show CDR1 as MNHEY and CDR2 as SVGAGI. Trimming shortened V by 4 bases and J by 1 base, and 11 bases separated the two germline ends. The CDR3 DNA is TGTGCCAGCAGTTCCTTGGGGGAAAGCAATCAGCCCCAGCATTTT. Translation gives CASSSLGESNQPQHF.

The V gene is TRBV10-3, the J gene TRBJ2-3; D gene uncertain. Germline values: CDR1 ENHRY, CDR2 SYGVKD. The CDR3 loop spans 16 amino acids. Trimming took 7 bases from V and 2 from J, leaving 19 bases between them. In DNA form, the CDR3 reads TGTGCCATCATAACGCAGCCGTCCCTCCCCACAGATACGCAGTATTTT. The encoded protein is CAIITQPSLPTDTQYF.

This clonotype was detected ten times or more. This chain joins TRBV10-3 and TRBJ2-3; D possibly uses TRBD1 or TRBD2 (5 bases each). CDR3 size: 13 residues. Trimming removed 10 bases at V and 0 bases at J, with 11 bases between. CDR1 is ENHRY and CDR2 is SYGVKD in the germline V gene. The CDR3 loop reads CASCRDSTDTQYF. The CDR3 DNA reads TGTGCCAGTTGTAGGGACAGCACAGATACGCAGTATTTT.

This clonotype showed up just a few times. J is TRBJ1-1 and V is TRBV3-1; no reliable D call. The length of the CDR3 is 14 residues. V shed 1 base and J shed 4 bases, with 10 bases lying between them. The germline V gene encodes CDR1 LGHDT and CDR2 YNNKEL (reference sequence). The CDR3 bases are TGTGCCAGCAGCCAAGCGTCTCGAAGCACTGAAGCTTTCTTT. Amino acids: CASSQASRSTEAFF.

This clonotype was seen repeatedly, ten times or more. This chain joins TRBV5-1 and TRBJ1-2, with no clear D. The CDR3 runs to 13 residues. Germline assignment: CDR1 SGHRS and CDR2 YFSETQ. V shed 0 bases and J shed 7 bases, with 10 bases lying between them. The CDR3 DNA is TGCGCCAGCAGCTTGGAATCTAGCGGTGGCTACACCTTC. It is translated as CASSLESSGGYTF. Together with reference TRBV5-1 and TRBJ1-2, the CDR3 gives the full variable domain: KAGVTQTPRYLIKTRGQQVTLSCSPISGHRSVSWYQQTPGQGLQFLFEYFSETQRNKGNFPGRFSGRQFSNSRSEMNVSTLELGDSALYLCASSLESSGGYTFGSGTRLTVV.

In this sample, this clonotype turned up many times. CDR3 in DNA: TGTGCCAGCAACCGCATTCTCGGGGAGACCCAGTACTTC. Its protein product is CASNRILGETQYF. The genes are TRBV11-2 and TRBJ2-5, with D hard to call. The ends were cut back, 7 bases at V and 5 bases at J, with 14 bases in the middle. CDR1 is SGHAT, CDR2 FQNNGV, per germline. The CDR3 contains 13 residues.

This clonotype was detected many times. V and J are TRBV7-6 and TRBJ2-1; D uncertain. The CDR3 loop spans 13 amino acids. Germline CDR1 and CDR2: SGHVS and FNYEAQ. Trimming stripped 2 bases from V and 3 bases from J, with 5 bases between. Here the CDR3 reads CASSLTNYNEQFF. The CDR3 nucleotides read TGTGCCAGCAGCTTAACAAACTACAATGAGCAGTTCTTC.

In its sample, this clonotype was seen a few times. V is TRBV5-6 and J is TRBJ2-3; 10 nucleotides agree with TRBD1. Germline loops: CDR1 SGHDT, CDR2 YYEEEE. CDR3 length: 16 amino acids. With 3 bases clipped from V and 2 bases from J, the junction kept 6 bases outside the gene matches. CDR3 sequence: CASSWGTGEVTDTQYF. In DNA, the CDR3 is TGTGCCAGCAGCTGGGGGACAGGGGAGGTCACAGATACGCAGTATTTT. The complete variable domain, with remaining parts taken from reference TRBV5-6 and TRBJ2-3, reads DAGVTQSPTHLIKTRGQQVTLRCSPKSGHDTVSWYQQALGQGPQFIFQYYEEEERQRGNFPDRFSGHQFPNYSSELNVNALLLGDSALYLCASSWGTGEVTDTQYFGPGTRLTVL.

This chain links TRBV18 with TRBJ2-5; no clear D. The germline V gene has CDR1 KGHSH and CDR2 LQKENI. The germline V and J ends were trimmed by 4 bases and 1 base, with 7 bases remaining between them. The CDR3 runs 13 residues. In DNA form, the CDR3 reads TGTGCCAGCTCACGCGGCGCCCAAGAGACCCAGTACTTC. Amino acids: CASSRGAQETQYF.

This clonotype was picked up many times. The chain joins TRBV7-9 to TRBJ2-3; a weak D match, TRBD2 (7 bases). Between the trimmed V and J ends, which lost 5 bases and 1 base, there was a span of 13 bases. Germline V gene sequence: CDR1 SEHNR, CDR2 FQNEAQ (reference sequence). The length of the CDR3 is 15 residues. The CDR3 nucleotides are TGTGCCAGCAGCCCCCGGGGGGCGGGCACAGATACGCAGTATTTT. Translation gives CASSPRGAGTDTQYF.

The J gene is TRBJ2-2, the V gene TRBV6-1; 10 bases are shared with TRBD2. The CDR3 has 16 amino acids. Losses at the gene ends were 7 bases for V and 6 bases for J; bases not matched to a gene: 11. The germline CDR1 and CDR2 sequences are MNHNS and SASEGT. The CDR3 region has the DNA TGTGCCAGCACCGGACTAGCGGAGCCCCCCGCCGGGGAGCTGTTTTTT. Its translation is CASTGLAEPPAGELFF.

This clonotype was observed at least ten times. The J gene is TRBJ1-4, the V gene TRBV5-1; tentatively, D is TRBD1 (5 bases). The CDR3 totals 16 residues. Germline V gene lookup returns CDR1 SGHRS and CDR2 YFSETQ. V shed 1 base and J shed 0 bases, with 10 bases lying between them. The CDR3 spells CASSLTGDATNEKLFF. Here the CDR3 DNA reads TGCGCCAGCAGCTTGACAGGAGATGCAACTAATGAAAAACTGTTTTTT.

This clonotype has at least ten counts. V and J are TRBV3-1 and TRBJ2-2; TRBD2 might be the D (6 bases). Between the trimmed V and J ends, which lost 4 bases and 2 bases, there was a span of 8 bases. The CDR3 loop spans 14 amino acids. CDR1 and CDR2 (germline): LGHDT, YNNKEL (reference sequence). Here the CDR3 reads CASSLLANTGELFF. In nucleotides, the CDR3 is TGTGCCAGCAGCCTACTAGCAAACACCGGGGAGCTGTTTTTT. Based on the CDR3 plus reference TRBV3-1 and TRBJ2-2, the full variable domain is DTAVSQTPKYLVTQMGNDKSIKCEQNLGHDTMYWYKQDSKKFLKIMFSYNNKELIINETVPNRFSPKSPDKAHLNLHINSLELGDSAVYFCASSLLANTGELFFGEGSRLTVL.

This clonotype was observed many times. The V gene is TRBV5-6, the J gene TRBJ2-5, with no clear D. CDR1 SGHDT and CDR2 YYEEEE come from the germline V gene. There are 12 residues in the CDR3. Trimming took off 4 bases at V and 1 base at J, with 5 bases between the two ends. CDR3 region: CASSRSQETQYF. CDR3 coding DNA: TGTGCCAGCAGCCGAAGCCAAGAGACCCAGTACTTC.

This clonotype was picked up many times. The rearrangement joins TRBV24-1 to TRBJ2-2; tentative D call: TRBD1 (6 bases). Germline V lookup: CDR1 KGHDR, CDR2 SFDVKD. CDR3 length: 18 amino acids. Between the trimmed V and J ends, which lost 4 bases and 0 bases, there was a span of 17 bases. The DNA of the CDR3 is TGTGCCACCAGTGACCCCCAGGGGCCAACCTCGAACACCGGGGAGCTGTTTTTT. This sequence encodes CATSDPQGPTSNTGELFF.